The TCR beta chain described here comes from a study of technical replicates of blood from a few donors. Using immunoSEQ multiplex PCR, the repertoire was profiled, and TCRdb retains in-frame clones only, with some absent. Of tens of thousands of clones detected, 85% to 90% appear once; the ten largest clones hold about 5.5%. The CDR3 runs to 14 residues. CDR1 and CDR2 (germline): SNHLY, FYNNEI. J gave up 2 bases and V 2 bases, and 1 base lay outside the gene matches. The sequence came from a human donor in good health. Some clones in this sample may be carry-over from other donors' samples. J is TRBJ2-5 and V is TRBV2, with 8 bases aligning to TRBD2. The sample was PBMCs. The CDR3 region is CASSELAGQETQYF. DNA for the CDR3: TGTGCCAGCAGTGAATTAGCGGGACAAGAGACCCAGTACTTC.